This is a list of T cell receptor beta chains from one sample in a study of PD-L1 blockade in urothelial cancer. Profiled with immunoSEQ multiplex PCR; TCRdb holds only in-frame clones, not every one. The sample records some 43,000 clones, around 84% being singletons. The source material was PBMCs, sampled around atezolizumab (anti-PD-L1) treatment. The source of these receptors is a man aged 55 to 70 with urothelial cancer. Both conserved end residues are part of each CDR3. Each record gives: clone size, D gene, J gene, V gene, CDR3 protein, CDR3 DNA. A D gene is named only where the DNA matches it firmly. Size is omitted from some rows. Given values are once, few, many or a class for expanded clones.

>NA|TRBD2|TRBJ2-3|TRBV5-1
CASSSTLSGGQPGTDTQYF
TGCGCCAGCAGCTCAACACTTAGCGGGGGGCAACCGGGCACAGATACGCAGTATTTT
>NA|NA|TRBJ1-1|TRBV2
CASSVRTGGTEAFF
TGTGCCAGCAGTGTGAGGACGGGAGGGACTGAAGCTTTCTTT
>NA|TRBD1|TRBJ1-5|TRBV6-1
CASSEGTGGYQPQHF
TGTGCCAGCAGTGAAGGGACAGGGGGGTATCAGCCCCAGCATTTT
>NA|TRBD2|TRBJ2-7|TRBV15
CATSGLAEPSYEQYF
TGTGCCACCAGCGGACTAGCGGAGCCCTCCTACGAGCAGTACTTC
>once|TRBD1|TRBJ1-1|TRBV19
CASSDRGRPNTEAFF
TGTGCCAGTAGTGACAGGGGGAGGCCGAACACTGAAGCTTTCTTT
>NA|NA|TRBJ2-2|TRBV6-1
CASSETAMVSGGELFF
TGTGCCAGCAGTGAAACCGCCATGGTTTCGGGCGGGGAGCTGTTTTTT
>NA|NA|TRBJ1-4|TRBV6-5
CASVGGEKLFF
TGTGCCAGTGTAGGGGGTGAAAAACTGTTTTTT
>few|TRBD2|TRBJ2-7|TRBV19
CASSRREGDEQYF
TGTGCCAGTAGCCGACGGGAGGGGGACGAGCAGTACTTC
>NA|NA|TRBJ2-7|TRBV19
CASSTPGGGRAYEQYF
TGTGCCAGTAGTACCCCTGGTGGAGGTAGGGCCTACGAGCAGTACTTC
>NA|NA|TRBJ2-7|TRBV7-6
CASSRNLYLEQYF
TGTGCCAGCAGCCGTAACTTATACCTCGAGCAGTACTTC
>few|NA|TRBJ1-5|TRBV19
CASSRKGDSNQPQHF
TGTGCCAGTAGTAGGAAGGGGGATAGCAATCAGCCCCAGCATTTT
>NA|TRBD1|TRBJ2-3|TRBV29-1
CSVDDPRTGSTDTQYF
TGCAGCGTAGACGACCCCAGGACAGGGAGCACAGATACGCAGTATTTT
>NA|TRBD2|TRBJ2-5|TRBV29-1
CSVEVAGGWETQYF
TGCAGCGTTGAGGTAGCGGGGGGCTGGGAGACCCAGTACTTC
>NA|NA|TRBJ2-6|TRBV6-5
CASSYSTVSGANVLTF
TGTGCCAGCAGTTACTCGACAGTTTCTGGGGCCAACGTCCTGACTTTC
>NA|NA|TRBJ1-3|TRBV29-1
CSVALNRVAGNTIYF
TGCAGCGTTGCCCTAAACAGAGTAGCTGGAAACACCATATATTTT
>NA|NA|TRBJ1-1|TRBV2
CASRGDWDMEVMNTEAFF
TGTGCCAGCAGGGGGGATTGGGACATGGAGGTAATGAACACTGAAGCTTTCTTT
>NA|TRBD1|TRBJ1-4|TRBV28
CASSITGTGVEKLFF
TGTGCCAGCAGTATTACCGGGACAGGGGTTGAAAAACTGTTTTTT
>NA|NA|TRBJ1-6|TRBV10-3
CAISGASVAPLHF
TGTGCCATCAGTGGGGCGTCAGTGGCACCCCTCCACTTT
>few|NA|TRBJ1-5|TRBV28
CASSLSGPGQPQHF
TGTGCCAGCAGTTTAAGCGGTCCAGGTCAGCCCCAGCATTTT
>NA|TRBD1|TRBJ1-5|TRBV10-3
CAISRGGTDSNQPQHF
TGTGCCATCAGTCGAGGAGGGACAGATAGCAATCAGCCCCAGCATTTT
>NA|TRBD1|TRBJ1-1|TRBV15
CATSRGRTGVTEAFF
TGTGCCACCAGCAGAGGTCGGACAGGGGTAACTGAAGCTTTCTTT
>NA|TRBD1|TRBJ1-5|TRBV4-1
CASSQDPEGQIFFSNQPQHF
TGCGCCAGCAGCCAAGATCCCGAGGGACAGATTTTCTTCAGCAATCAGCCCCAGCATTTT
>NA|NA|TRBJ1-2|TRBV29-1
CSVGGLGNYGYTF
TGCAGCGTGGGGGGACTGGGAAACTATGGCTACACCTTC
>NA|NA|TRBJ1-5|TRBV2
CASSDRGGNQPQHF
TGTGCCAGCAGTGACAGGGGCGGCAATCAGCCCCAGCATTTT
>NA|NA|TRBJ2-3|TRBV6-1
CASSYGQRTDTQYF
TGTGCCAGCAGTTATGGACAGCGAACAGATACGCAGTATTTT
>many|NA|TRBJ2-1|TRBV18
CASSPPISLSYNEQFF
TGTGCCAGCTCACCACCTATAAGCCTCTCCTACAATGAGCAGTTCTTC
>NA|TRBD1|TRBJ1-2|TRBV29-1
CSVYGTGDYGYTF
TGCAGCGTCTACGGGACAGGGGATTATGGCTACACCTTC
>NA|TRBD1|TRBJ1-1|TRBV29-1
CSVLGQLRETEAFF
TGCAGCGTTCTGGGACAGTTACGGGAAACTGAAGCTTTCTTT